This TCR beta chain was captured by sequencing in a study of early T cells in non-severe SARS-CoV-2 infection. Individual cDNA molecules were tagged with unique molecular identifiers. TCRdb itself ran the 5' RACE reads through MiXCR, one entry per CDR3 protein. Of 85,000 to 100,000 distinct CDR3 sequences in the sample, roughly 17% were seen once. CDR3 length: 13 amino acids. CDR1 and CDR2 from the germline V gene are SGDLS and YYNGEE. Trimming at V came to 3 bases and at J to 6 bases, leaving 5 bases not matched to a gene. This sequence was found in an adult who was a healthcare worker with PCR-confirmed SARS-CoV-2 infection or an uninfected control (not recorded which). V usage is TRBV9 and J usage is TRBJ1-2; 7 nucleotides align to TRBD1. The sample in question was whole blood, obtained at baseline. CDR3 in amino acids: CASSEGQANGYTF. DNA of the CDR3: TGTGCCAGCAGCGAAGGACAGGCTAATGGCTACACCTTC.